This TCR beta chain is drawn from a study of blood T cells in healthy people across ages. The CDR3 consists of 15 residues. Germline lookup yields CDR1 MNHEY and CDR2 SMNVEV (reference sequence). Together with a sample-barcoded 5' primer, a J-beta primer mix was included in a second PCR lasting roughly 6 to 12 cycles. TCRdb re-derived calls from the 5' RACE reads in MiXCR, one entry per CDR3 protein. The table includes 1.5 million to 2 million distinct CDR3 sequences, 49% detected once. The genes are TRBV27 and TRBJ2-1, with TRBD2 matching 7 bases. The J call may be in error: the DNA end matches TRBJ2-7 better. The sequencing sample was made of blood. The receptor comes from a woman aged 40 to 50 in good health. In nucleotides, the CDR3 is TGTGCCAGCAGCCCTAGCGGTAGCTCCTACATTGAGCAGTACTTC. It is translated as CASSPSGSSYIEQYF.